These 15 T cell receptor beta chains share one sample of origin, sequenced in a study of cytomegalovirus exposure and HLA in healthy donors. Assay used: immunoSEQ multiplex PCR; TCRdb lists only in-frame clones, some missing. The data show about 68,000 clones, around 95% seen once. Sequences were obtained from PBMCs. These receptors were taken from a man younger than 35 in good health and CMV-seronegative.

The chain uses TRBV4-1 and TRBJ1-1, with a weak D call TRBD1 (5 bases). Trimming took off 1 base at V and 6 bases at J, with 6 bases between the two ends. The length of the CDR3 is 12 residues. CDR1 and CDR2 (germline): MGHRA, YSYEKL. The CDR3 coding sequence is TGCGCCAGCAGCCAAGGGGGCGCTGAAGCTTTCTTT. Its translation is CASSQGGAEAFF.

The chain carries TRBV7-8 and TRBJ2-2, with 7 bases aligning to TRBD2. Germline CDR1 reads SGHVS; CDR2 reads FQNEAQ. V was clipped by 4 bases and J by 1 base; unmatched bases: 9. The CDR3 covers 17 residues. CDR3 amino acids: CASSWGASGVNTGELFF. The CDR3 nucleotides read TGTGCCAGCAGCTGGGGCGCTAGCGGAGTGAACACCGGGGAGCTGTTTTTT.

This CDR3 reads CACSPGQKKTQYF. CDR3 DNA: TGTGCCTGCTCCCCGGGACAGAAAAAGACCCAGTACTTC. The chain carries TRBV30 and TRBJ2-5; 7 bases match TRBD1. The trim removed 6 bases at V and 6 bases at J, leaving 10 bases unmatched. The CDR3 runs 13 residues. Germline CDR1 is GTSNPN and CDR2 is SVGIG (reference sequence).

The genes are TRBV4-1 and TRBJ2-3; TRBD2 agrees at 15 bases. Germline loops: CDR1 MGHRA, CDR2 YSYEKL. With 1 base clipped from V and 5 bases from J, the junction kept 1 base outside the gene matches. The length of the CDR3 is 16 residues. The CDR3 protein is CASSQGTSGRVDTQYF. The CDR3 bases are TGCGCCAGCAGCCAAGGGACTAGCGGGAGGGTAGATACGCAGTATTTT.

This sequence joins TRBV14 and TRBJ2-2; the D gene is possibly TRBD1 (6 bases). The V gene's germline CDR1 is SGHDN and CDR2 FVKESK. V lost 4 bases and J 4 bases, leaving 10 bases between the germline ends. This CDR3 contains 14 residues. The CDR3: CASSPTGSTGELFF. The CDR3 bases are TGTGCCAGCAGCCCCACAGGGAGCACCGGGGAGCTGTTTTTT.

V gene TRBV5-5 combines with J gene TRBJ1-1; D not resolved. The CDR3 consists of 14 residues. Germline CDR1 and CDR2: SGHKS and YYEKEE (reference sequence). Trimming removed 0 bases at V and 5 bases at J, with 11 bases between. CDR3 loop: CASSLDAIRTEAFF. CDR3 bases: TGTGCCAGCAGCTTGGATGCTATCAGGACTGAAGCTTTCTTT.

As DNA, the CDR3 is TGTGCCAGCAGCCCCCGACAGGGAGGAGGCTACACCTTC. This sequence encodes CASSPRQGGGYTF. The chain carries TRBV14 and TRBJ1-2; 7 nucleotides match TRBD1. The CDR3 length is 13 residues. With 4 bases clipped from V and 8 bases from J, the junction kept 7 bases outside the gene matches. The germline gives CDR1 SGHDN, CDR2 FVKESK.

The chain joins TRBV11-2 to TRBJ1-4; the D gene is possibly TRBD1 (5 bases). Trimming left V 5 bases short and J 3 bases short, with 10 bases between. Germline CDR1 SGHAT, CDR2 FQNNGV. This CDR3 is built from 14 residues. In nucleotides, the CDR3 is TGTGCCAGCAGCCCCCCGGGGGCTAATGAAAAACTGTTTTTT. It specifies CASSPPGANEKLFF.

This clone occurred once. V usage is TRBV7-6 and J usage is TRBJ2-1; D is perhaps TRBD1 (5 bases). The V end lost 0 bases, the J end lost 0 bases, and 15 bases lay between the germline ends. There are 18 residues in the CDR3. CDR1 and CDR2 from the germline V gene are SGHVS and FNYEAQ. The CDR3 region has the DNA TGTGCCAGCAGCTTAGCGCTTCGCGACAGTACCTCCTACAATGAGCAGTTCTTC. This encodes CASSLALRDSTSYNEQFF.

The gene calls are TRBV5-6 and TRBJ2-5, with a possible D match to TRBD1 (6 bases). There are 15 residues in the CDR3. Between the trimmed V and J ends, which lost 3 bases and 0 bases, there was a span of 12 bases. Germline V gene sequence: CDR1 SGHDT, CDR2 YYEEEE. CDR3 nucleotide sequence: TGTGCCAGCAGCTCCCTTTACAGGGACCAAGAGACCCAGTACTTC. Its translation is CASSSLYRDQETQYF.

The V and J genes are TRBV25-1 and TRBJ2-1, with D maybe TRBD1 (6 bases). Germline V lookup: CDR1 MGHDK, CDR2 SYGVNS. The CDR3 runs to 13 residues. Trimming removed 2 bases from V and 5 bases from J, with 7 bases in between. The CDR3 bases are TGTGCCAGCAGTGAAGGACAGAACAATGAGCAGTTCTTC. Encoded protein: CASSEGQNNEQFF.

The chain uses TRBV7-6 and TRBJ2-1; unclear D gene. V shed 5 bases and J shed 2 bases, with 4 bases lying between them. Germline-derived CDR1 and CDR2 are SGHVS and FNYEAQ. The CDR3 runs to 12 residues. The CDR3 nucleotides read TGTGCCAGCAGCCAGGCCTACAATGAGCAGTTCTTC. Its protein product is CASSQAYNEQFF. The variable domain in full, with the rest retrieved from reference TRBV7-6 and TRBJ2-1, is GAGVSQSPRYKVTKRGQDVALRCDPISGHVSLYWYRQALGQGPEFLTYFNYEAQQDKSGLPNDRFSAERPEGSISTLTIQRTEQRDSAMYRCASSQAYNEQFFGPGTRLTVL.

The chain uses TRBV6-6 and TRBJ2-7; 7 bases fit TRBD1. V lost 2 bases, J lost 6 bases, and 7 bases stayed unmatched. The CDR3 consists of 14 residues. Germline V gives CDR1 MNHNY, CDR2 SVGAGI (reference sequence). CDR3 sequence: CASSYPTGTGEQYF. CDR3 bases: TGTGCCAGCAGTTACCCGACAGGGACCGGCGAGCAGTACTTC.

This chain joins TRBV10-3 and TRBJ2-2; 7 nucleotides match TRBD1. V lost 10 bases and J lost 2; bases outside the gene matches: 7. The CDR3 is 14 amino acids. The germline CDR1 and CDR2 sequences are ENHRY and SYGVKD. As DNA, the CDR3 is TGTGCCACCGCCGGGACAGATAACACCGGGGAGCTGTTTTTT. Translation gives CATAGTDNTGELFF.

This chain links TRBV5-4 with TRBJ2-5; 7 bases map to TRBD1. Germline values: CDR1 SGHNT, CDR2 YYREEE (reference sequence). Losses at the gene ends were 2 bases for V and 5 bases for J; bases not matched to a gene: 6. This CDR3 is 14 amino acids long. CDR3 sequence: CASSFSDRVETQYF. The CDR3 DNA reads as TGTGCCAGCAGCTTTAGTGACAGGGTCGAGACCCAGTACTTC.